Listed below are T cell receptor beta chains from one sample, sequenced in a study of blood T cell repertoires in COVID-19. Generated by immunoSEQ multiplex PCR, the TCRdb table keeps only in-frame clones and is missing some. The table records 300,000 or so clones, 90% of them present only once. Sequencing was performed on PBMCs or T cells enriched from blood (not recorded which). The receptors stem from a man in his 60s who had recovered from COVID-19. CDR3s include the opening cysteine and the closing phenylalanine or tryptophan.

V gene	CDR3 length	CDR3 protein
TRBV18	18	CASSPVAEGGSYNSPLHF
TRBV7-9	15	CASSRAGTSYNEQFF
TRBV12-2	15	CASRPSSGVTDTQYF
TRBV27	14	CASSFAGKSTEAFF
TRBV7-2	17	CASSLAFKQGWNTEAFF
TRBV6-4	12	CAIPDRLCVAFF
TRBV18	13	CASSPGPGQIIFF
TRBV30	13	CAASSGGHNEQFF
TRBV3-1/TRBV3-2	15	CASSQPGQLTNTIYF
TRBV27	13	CASSLSGTGELFF
TRBV10-2	15	CASSELAGGIDTQYF